These 3 T cell receptor beta chains came from one sample sequenced in a study of cytomegalovirus exposure and HLA in healthy donors. Primers for the PCR totalled 60 Vbeta and 13 Jbeta. Sequencing was performed with immunoSEQ multiplex PCR; in TCRdb, only in-frame clones are kept and a portion is missing. The repertoire has over 150,000 clones, roughly 75% of them found once; the top ten carry more than 1.2%. Sequenced input: PBMCs. The source of these receptors is a man aged 18 to 29 in good health and CMV-seronegative.

The chain carries TRBV4-1 and TRBJ2-1, with 9 bases fitting TRBD2. The CDR3 is 16 amino acids. Germline CDR1 is MGHRA and CDR2 is YSYEKL. V was pared by 1 base and J by 8 bases, with 9 bases of the junction left unmatched. CDR3 sequence: CASSQATLAGRDEQFF. Written as DNA, the CDR3 is TGCGCCAGCAGCCAAGCGACCCTAGCGGGGAGGGATGAGCAGTTCTTC.

The chain has TRBV19 and TRBJ1-4, with unresolved D. Trimming took 2 bases from V and 0 from J, leaving 7 bases between them. This CDR3 contains 15 residues. Per germline, CDR1 LNHDA and CDR2 SQIVND (reference sequence). In DNA form, the CDR3 reads TGTGCCAGTAGTATAACAGCTGCAACTAATGAAAAACTGTTTTTT. Amino acid sequence: CASSITAATNEKLFF.

About this clone itself: An end of the junction does not agree with germline; a read error may underlie this. The chain links TRBV7-9 to TRBJ2-1; D is possibly TRBD1 (5 bases). The germline V gene encodes CDR1 SEHNR and CDR2 FQNEAQ (reference sequence). The CDR3 is 17 residues long. The CDR3 sequence is CSSSLSPPSQRGNEQFF. CDR3 DNA sequence: TGTTCCAGCAGCTTAAGCCCTCCGTCTCAAAGGGGCAATGAGCAGTTCTTC.